This entry lists 23 T cell receptor beta chains sequenced from one sample in a study of blood T cell repertoires in COVID-19. Repertoires were generated with immunoSEQ multiplex PCR, while TCRdb's copy carries only in-frame clones and drops some. The table shows about 440,000 clones, with 80% to 90% occurring only once. The sample consisted of peripheral blood. These receptors all stem from a woman aged 25 to 39 with acute or convalescent COVID-19.

Of note for this clone: This sample includes further DNA sequences coding for the same CDR3. The J gene is TRBJ2-7, the V gene TRBV19; 8 nucleotides agree with TRBD1. V trimming: 5 bases; J trimming: 2 bases; junction bases outside the gene matches: 5. CDR3 length: 14 amino acids. Germline V gene sequence: CDR1 LNHDA, CDR2 SQIVND (reference sequence). CDR3 amino acids: CASSAGQGTYEQYF. In nucleotides, the CDR3 is TGTGCCAGTAGTGCAGGACAGGGTACCTACGAGCAGTACTTC.

The chain carries TRBV7-9 and TRBJ1-2; perhaps TRBD1 as D (5 bases). The V end lost 1 base, the J end lost 4 bases, and 13 bases lay between the germline ends. CDR3 length: 15 residues. Germline V gene data show CDR1 as SEHNR and CDR2 as FQNEAQ (reference sequence). The CDR3 is CASSLEGQGIYGYTF. In DNA form, the CDR3 reads TGTGCCAGCAGCTTAGAAGGTCAGGGAATCTATGGCTACACCTTC.

The gene calls are TRBV6-6 and TRBJ2-1; 7 positions agree with TRBD1. The CDR3 is 15 residues long. CDR1 MNHNY and CDR2 SVGAGI come from the germline V gene (reference sequence). With V trimmed by 0 bases and J by 6 bases, 5 bases remained unmatched. DNA for the CDR3: TGTGCCAGCAGTTACTCGGGACAGATGATCAATGAGCAGTTCTTC. This codes for CASSYSGQMINEQFF.

This chain's CDR3 is CASSRYSGGRVTDTQYF. Written as DNA, the CDR3 is TGTGCCAGCAGCCGATACAGCGGGGGCCGCGTCACAGATACGCAGTATTTT. The chain couples TRBV3-1 (or the pseudogene TRBV3-2) to TRBJ2-3, with 8 bases fitting TRBD2. The CDR3 is 17 amino acids. V was pared by 4 bases and J by 2 bases, with 11 bases of the junction left unmatched. Germline V gives CDR1 LGHDT, CDR2 YNNKEL (reference sequence).

The chain couples TRBV9 to TRBJ2-2; D is unclear. The CDR3 is 15 residues long. Germline V gives CDR1 SGDLS, CDR2 YYNGEE. V lost 1 base and J lost 1, with 8 bases in between. The CDR3 protein is CASSVSSGNTGELFF. Here the CDR3 DNA reads TGTGCCAGCAGCGTATCCTCCGGGAACACCGGGGAGCTGTTTTTT. The whole variable domain, filled in from reference TRBV9 and TRBJ2-2, reads DSGVTQTPKHLITATGQRVTLRCSPRSGDLSVYWYQQSLDQGLQFLIQYYNGEERAKGNILERFSAQQFPDLHSELNLSSLELGDSALYFCASSVSSGNTGELFFGEGSRLTVL.

The sample holds one count of this clone. This chain connects TRBV6-5 to TRBJ1-1, with D unclear. Trimming took off 7 bases at V and 1 base at J, with 7 bases between the two ends. There are 12 residues in the CDR3. CDR1 and CDR2 (germline): MNHEY, SVGAGI. The CDR3 nucleotides are TGTGCCAGCACACGGAGGAACACTGAAGCTTTCTTT. Its protein is CASTRRNTEAFF.

The chain joins TRBV15 to TRBJ1-1, with D maybe TRBD1 (6 bases). The CDR3 totals 13 residues. The germline V and J ends were trimmed by 8 bases and 1 base, with 11 bases remaining between them. Germline values: CDR1 LNHNV, CDR2 YYDKDF (reference sequence). CDR3 DNA sequence: TGTGCCACCCGACAGGACCAGAACACTGAAGCTTTCTTT. This encodes CATRQDQNTEAFF.

The V gene is TRBV18, the J gene TRBJ2-2; the D is unclear. The CDR3 spans 15 residues. V shed 3 bases and J shed 4 bases, with 12 bases lying between them. Germline CDR1 is KGHSH and CDR2 is LQKENI. CDR3 sequence (DNA): TGTGCCAGCTCACCCCCCGTCGGTGGCACCGGGGAGCTGTTTTTT. As protein: CASSPPVGGTGELFF.

A single count supports this clone. The sample carries other DNA sequences with the same CDR3. The chain uses TRBV18 and TRBJ2-5, with D maybe TRBD1 (6 bases). Germline values: CDR1 KGHSH, CDR2 LQKENI. The CDR3 is 13 amino acids. Trimming cost V 3 bases and J 2 bases, with 7 bases left between them. The CDR3 DNA is TGTGCCAGCTCACCTGGACAGCAAGAGACCCAGTACTTC. The encoded protein is CASSPGQQETQYF.

This chain connects TRBV7-9 to TRBJ2-1; tentatively, D is TRBD1 (6 bases). The germline V gene has CDR1 SEHNR and CDR2 FQNEAQ (reference sequence). Trimming left V 2 bases short and J 7 bases short, with 15 bases between. The CDR3 runs 15 residues. CDR3 protein: CASSLTTAGANEQFF. CDR3 DNA: TGTGCCAGCAGCTTAACCACCGCAGGGGCAAATGAGCAGTTCTTC.

The rearrangement uses TRBV3-1 (or the pseudogene TRBV3-2) and TRBJ2-3; 9 nucleotides agree with TRBD2. The CDR3 covers 15 residues. With 3 bases clipped from V and 1 base from J, the junction kept 2 bases outside the gene matches. Germline loops: CDR1 LGHDT, CDR2 YNNKEL (reference sequence). The CDR3 spells CASSHLAGGTDTQYF. DNA for the CDR3: TGTGCCAGCAGCCATTTAGCGGGGGGCACAGATACGCAGTATTTT.

CDR3 region: CASSYSRGGVYEQYF. The CDR3 nucleotides are TGTGCCAGCAGTTACTCTCGCGGGGGGGTCTACGAGCAGTACTTC. V usage is TRBV6-5 and J usage is TRBJ2-7, with 9 bases matching TRBD2. The V gene end was trimmed by 0 bases and the J gene end by 3 bases; junction bases not matched to a gene: 3. The length of the CDR3 is 15 residues. Germline V lookup: CDR1 MNHEY, CDR2 SVGAGI.

The chain is built from TRBV2 and TRBJ2-3, with TRBD2 matching 8 bases. Looked up from germline, CDR1 is SNHLY and CDR2 is FYNNEI. V trimming: 7 bases; J trimming: 4 bases; junction bases outside the gene matches: 4. This CDR3 is built from 13 residues. This chain's CDR3 is CASKGTRADTQYF. CDR3 sequence (DNA): TGTGCCAGCAAGGGGACTAGGGCAGATACGCAGTATTTT.

V and J are TRBV27 and TRBJ2-1; 11 bases line up with TRBD2. Germline lookup yields CDR1 MNHEY and CDR2 SMNVEV (reference sequence). With V trimmed by 6 bases and J by 7 bases, 8 bases remained unmatched. This CDR3 is 15 amino acids long. CDR3 sequence (DNA): TGTGCCAGCAGACCTCTTGGGACTAGCGGTAATGAGCAGTTCTTC. Protein: CASRPLGTSGNEQFF.

The chain recombines TRBV29-1 with TRBJ2-3; a weak D match, TRBD1 (6 bases). Germline V CDR1 and CDR2: SQVTM, ANQGSEA. The CDR3 has 13 amino acids. Trimming cost V 7 bases and J 2 bases, with 13 bases left between them. CDR3 DNA sequence: TGCAGCGCCAAGGGGGAACTCACAGATACGCAGTATTTT. Its translation: CSAKGELTDTQYF.

This rearrangement joins TRBV9 to TRBJ1-2, with 7 nucleotides matching TRBD1. With 3 bases clipped from V and 2 bases from J, the junction kept 1 base outside the gene matches. The length of the CDR3 is 13 residues. CDR1 is SGDLS and CDR2 is YYNGEE in the germline V gene. In DNA, the CDR3 is TGTGCCAGCAGCGCGACAGGGAACTATGGCTACACCTTC. It translates to CASSATGNYGYTF.

This clone has more than one count but fewer than ten. The rearrangement joins TRBV29-1 to TRBJ1-6, with D unclear. This CDR3 region has 13 residues. CDR1 is SQVTM and CDR2 is ANQGSEA in the germline V gene. Deletions cut 6 bases from V and 7 bases from J, with 13 bases between. This chain's CDR3 is CSVREEANSPLHF. CDR3 nucleotide sequence: TGCAGCGTAAGAGAGGAGGCGAATTCACCCCTCCACTTT.

The chain is built from TRBV7-9 and TRBJ2-2, with TRBD1 as a possible D gene (5 bases). The germline gives CDR1 SEHNR, CDR2 FQNEAQ (reference sequence). With 8 bases removed from V and 1 base from J, the gap between germline ends came to 11 bases. The CDR3 contains 14 residues. This CDR3 reads CASQGVGNTGELFF. The CDR3 nucleotides read TGTGCCAGCCAAGGGGTAGGGAACACCGGGGAGCTGTTTTTT. Using reference TRBV7-9 and TRBJ2-2 for the parts outside the CDR3, the full variable domain is DTGVSQNPRHKITKRGQNVTFRCDPISEHNRLYWYRQTLGQGPEFLTYFQNEAQLEKSRLLSDRFSAERPKGSFSTLEIQRTEQGDSAMYLCASQGVGNTGELFFGEGSRLTVL.

The chain has TRBV2 and TRBJ2-5, with 11 nucleotides matching TRBD1. The CDR3 is 14 amino acids. V trimming: 7 bases; J trimming: 5 bases; junction bases outside the gene matches: 6. Per germline, CDR1 SNHLY and CDR2 FYNNEI. DNA for the CDR3: TGTGCCAGCATGCATCGGACAGGGGGCGAGACCCAGTACTTC. Translating gives CASMHRTGGETQYF.

The CDR3: CASSLRFRGLVTDTQYF. CDR3 sequence (DNA): TGTGCCAGCAGCTTACGTTTCCGGGGATTAGTAACAGATACGCAGTATTTT. This chain links TRBV7-2 with TRBJ2-3, with a weak D call TRBD2 (5 bases). Trimming took off 2 bases at V and 3 bases at J, with 18 bases between the two ends. The germline V gene has CDR1 SGHTA and CDR2 FQGNSA. This CDR3 has 17 residues.

The rearrangement joins TRBV19 to TRBJ2-7; D is possibly TRBD1 (5 bases). The CDR3 sequence is 15 residues long. CDR1 and CDR2 from the germline V gene are LNHDA and SQIVND (reference sequence). V was trimmed by 6 bases and J by 2 bases, leaving 17 bases between them. The CDR3 DNA sequence: TGTGCCAGTAGCGAACTCGACAGATACCCCTACGAGCAGTACTTC. Its translation: CASSELDRYPYEQYF.

The genes are TRBV27 and TRBJ1-1; D unresolved. Germline V gene lookup returns CDR1 MNHEY and CDR2 SMNVEV (reference sequence). The ends were cut back, 5 bases at V and 3 bases at J, with 10 bases in the middle. The CDR3 runs 13 residues. The CDR3 DNA sequence: TGTGCCAGCAGTCTAGCCAAGTACACTGAAGCTTTCTTT. Its protein product is CASSLAKYTEAFF.

Here the CDR3 DNA reads TGTGCCAGCAGCTCCCCCCTAGCGGGTCACCAAGAGACCCAGTACTTC. This translates into CASSSPLAGHQETQYF. The V gene is TRBV7-9, the J gene TRBJ2-5; 8 positions agree with TRBD2. The trim removed 4 bases at V and 0 bases at J, leaving 7 bases unmatched. This CDR3 comprises 16 residues. CDR1 and CDR2 (germline): SEHNR, FQNEAQ (reference sequence). The full variable domain, with the rest looked up from reference TRBV7-9 and TRBJ2-5, is DTGVSQNPRHKITKRGQNVTFRCDPISEHNRLYWYRQTLGQGPEFLTYFQNEAQLEKSRLLSDRFSAERPKGSFSTLEIQRTEQGDSAMYLCASSSPLAGHQETQYFGPGTRLLVL.